Following are 32 T cell receptor beta chains from one sample sequenced in a study of CD8 T cells in Susac syndrome. It was with random hexamers that roughly 0.45 to 1 ug RNA was reverse transcribed. Using its own MiXCR run on the immunoSEQ multiplex PCR reads, TCRdb lists one record per CDR3 protein. Of some 170,000 distinct CDR3 sequences listed, 85% to 95% are singletons. Sample: CD4+ T cells from PBMCs. The receptors come from a human donor in good health.

V usage is TRBV2 and J usage is TRBJ2-3; D is perhaps TRBD2 (6 bases). The germline CDR1 and CDR2 sequences are SNHLY and FYNNEI. Trimming stripped 2 bases from V and 8 bases from J, with 11 bases between. This CDR3 has 13 residues. This CDR3 is CASSEWLGGTQYF. In nucleotides, the CDR3 is TGTGCCAGCAGTGAATGGCTGGGGGGTACGCAGTATTTT.

The chain combines TRBV12-3 or TRBV12-4 with TRBJ2-3; D is possibly TRBD1 or TRBD2 (5 bases each). V was cut by 2 bases and J by 4 bases, with 13 bases left in between. The CDR3 is 15 residues long. The DNA for the CDR3 is TGTGCCAGCAGTTTACGGGGCGGCTCTGCAGATACGCAGTATTTT. Its protein is CASSLRGGSADTQYF.

The chain joins TRBV3-1 to TRBJ1-2, with D hard to call. Germline CDR1 reads LGHDT; CDR2 reads YNNKEL (reference sequence). The CDR3 has 14 amino acids. V lost 0 bases and J 4 bases, leaving 9 bases between the germline ends. CDR3 sequence (DNA): TGTGCCAGCAGCCAAGAGGGAGAGCCCTATGGCTACACCTTC. Translated: CASSQEGEPYGYTF.

This clonotype was recorded once. This sequence joins TRBV27 and TRBJ1-5, with D maybe TRBD1 (6 bases). CDR3 size: 14 residues. Germline-derived CDR1 and CDR2 are MNHEY and SMNVEV (reference sequence). Trimming removed 8 bases from V and 7 bases from J, with 18 bases in between. CDR3 in amino acids: CASHNGQGRQPQHF. CDR3 DNA: TGTGCCAGCCACAACGGGCAGGGGAGGCAGCCCCAGCATTTT.

The chain has TRBV6-6 and TRBJ2-1; TRBD1 matches 7 bases. V dropped 5 bases and J dropped 2; count of bases not matched to a gene: 6. The CDR3 length is 15 residues. Germline V lookup: CDR1 MNHNY, CDR2 SVGAGI (reference sequence). The CDR3: CASSPGTEAYNEQFF. In nucleotides, the CDR3 is TGTGCCAGCAGTCCGGGGACAGAAGCCTACAATGAGCAGTTCTTC.

The rearrangement uses TRBV10-3 and TRBJ1-5; D not certain. Trimming stripped 6 bases from V and 3 bases from J, with 12 bases between. The CDR3 totals 14 residues. Germline assignment: CDR1 ENHRY and CDR2 SYGVKD. The CDR3 is CAISLEGSNQPQHF. In DNA form, the CDR3 reads TGTGCCATCAGCCTGGAGGGCTCCAATCAGCCCCAGCATTTT.

The rearrangement joins TRBV20-1 to TRBJ1-5, with D unresolved. This CDR3 contains 13 residues. Deletions cut 2 bases from V and 5 bases from J, with 10 bases between. Germline V gives CDR1 DFQATT, CDR2 SNEGSKA (reference sequence). CDR3 loop: CSARSDQDQPQHF. DNA of the CDR3: TGCAGTGCTAGAAGTGATCAGGATCAGCCCCAGCATTTT.

The V call is TRBV5-1, the J call TRBJ2-5; 7 bases map to TRBD1. The J segment lost 4 bases and the V segment lost 5 bases, leaving 8 bases of the junction unmatched. The CDR3 consists of 14 residues. The germline CDR1 and CDR2 sequences are SGHRS and YFSETQ. DNA of the CDR3: TGCGCCAGCAGTCCCCAGGGGGTAAGAGAGACCCAGTACTTC. Its protein product is CASSPQGVRETQYF.

The chain has TRBV7-3 and TRBJ1-3; D uncertain. Trimming removed 2 bases from V and 0 bases from J, with 8 bases in between. CDR3 length: 15 residues. Germline lookup yields CDR1 SGHTA and CDR2 FQGTGA. CDR3 sequence reads: CASSLSKSSGNTIYF. CDR3 nucleotide sequence: TGTGCCAGCAGCTTATCAAAGAGCTCTGGAAACACCATATATTTT.

The CDR3 DNA sequence: TGCGCCAGCAGCTTGGCACAGGACACAGATACGCAGTATTTT. This translates into CASSLAQDTDTQYF. The J gene is TRBJ2-3, the V gene TRBV5-1, with a weak D call TRBD1 (5 bases). In germline, CDR1 is SGHRS, CDR2 YFSETQ. This CDR3 is 14 amino acids long. The V gene lost 0 bases and the J gene lost 2 bases, with 7 bases spanning the gap.

The chain couples TRBV7-9 to TRBJ2-1; 7 bases agree with TRBD2. The CDR3 is 15 residues long. The trim removed 4 bases at V and 0 bases at J, leaving 3 bases unmatched. In germline, CDR1 is SEHNR, CDR2 FQNEAQ (reference sequence). CDR3 region: CASSSGGSSYNEQFF. The CDR3 DNA follows: TGTGCCAGCAGCTCGGGCGGGAGCTCCTACAATGAGCAGTTCTTC.

This clonotype is a singleton in its sample. V is TRBV9 and J is TRBJ2-2; D gene uncertain. Trimming removed 0 bases from V and 5 bases from J, with 8 bases in between. This CDR3 is 14 amino acids long. Germline CDR1 is SGDLS and CDR2 is YYNGEE. The CDR3 reads CASSVGAGTGELFF. The DNA of the CDR3 is TGTGCCAGCAGCGTAGGGGCCGGTACCGGGGAGCTGTTTTTT.

The rearrangement joins TRBV12-3 or TRBV12-4 to TRBJ2-2; perhaps TRBD1 as D (5 bases). This CDR3 contains 14 residues. Trimming left V 3 bases short and J 1 base short, with 6 bases between. The CDR3, as DNA: TGTGCCAGCAGTTTTAGGGGGAACACCGGGGAGCTGTTTTTT. Translation: CASSFRGNTGELFF.

This chain links TRBV7-9 with TRBJ2-7; 7 nucleotides line up with TRBD1. The CDR3 sequence is 14 residues long. Germline-derived CDR1 and CDR2 are SEHNR and FQNEAQ (reference sequence). V lost 2 bases, J lost 7 bases, and 8 bases stayed unmatched. The CDR3 protein is CASSLNTGVEEQYF. In DNA form, the CDR3 reads TGTGCCAGCAGCTTAAACACAGGGGTGGAGGAGCAGTACTTC.

The chain joins TRBV19 to TRBJ2-2; D remains ambiguous. The CDR3 spans 13 residues. V gave up 3 bases and J gave up 6 bases, with 8 bases separating them. In germline, CDR1 is LNHDA, CDR2 SQIVND (reference sequence). The CDR3 sequence: CASSIQGPGELFF. CDR3 sequence (DNA): TGTGCCAGTAGTATTCAAGGGCCCGGGGAGCTGTTTTTT.

This chain joins TRBV5-1 and TRBJ1-1; TRBD1 matches at 8 bases. Germline V gene sequence: CDR1 SGHRS, CDR2 YFSETQ. The CDR3 runs 14 residues. The trim removed 4 bases at V and 5 bases at J, leaving 7 bases unmatched. CDR3: CASSGQGATTEAFF. CDR3 coding DNA: TGCGCCAGCAGCGGTCAGGGGGCAACGACTGAAGCTTTCTTT. Drawing the rest from reference TRBV5-1 and TRBJ1-1, the complete variable domain is KAGVTQTPRYLIKTRGQQVTLSCSPISGHRSVSWYQQTPGQGLQFLFEYFSETQRNKGNFPGRFSGRQFSNSRSEMNVSTLELGDSALYLCASSGQGATTEAFFGQGTRLTVV.

The chain uses TRBV7-9 and TRBJ1-5, with 9 bases matching TRBD1. Trimming at V came to 1 base and at J to 6 bases, leaving 4 bases not matched to a gene. Germline CDR1 SEHNR, CDR2 FQNEAQ (reference sequence). CDR3 length equals 15 residues. The CDR3 loop reads CASSLGQGVLQPQHF. The CDR3 bases are TGTGCCAGCAGCTTAGGACAGGGGGTCCTTCAGCCCCAGCATTTT.

The rearrangement joins TRBV25-1 to TRBJ1-1; D call uncertain. The CDR3 contains 11 residues. V was shortened by 7 bases and J by 1 base, with 4 bases between the two germline ends. The germline V gene encodes CDR1 MGHDK and CDR2 SYGVNS. CDR3 in DNA: TGTGCCAGCACAGGGAACACTGAAGCTTTCTTT. It translates to CASTGNTEAFF.

This chain uses TRBV12-3 or TRBV12-4 with TRBJ1-5, with D possibly being TRBD1 (5 bases). This CDR3 is built from 13 residues. The V gene lost 4 bases and the J gene lost 7 bases, with 11 bases spanning the gap. In DNA form, the CDR3 reads TGTGCCAGCAGTTCGGGGGAAGGGCAGCCCCAGCATTTT. Protein: CASSSGEGQPQHF.

The chain recombines TRBV23-1 with TRBJ2-3, with TRBD2 as a possible D gene (7 bases). TRBV23-1 is reported as an ORF; its role is uncertain. Between the trimmed V and J ends, which lost 8 bases and 2 bases, there was a span of 17 bases. The CDR3 is 15 amino acids. The CDR3 spells CASGSPRGATDTQYF. In DNA form, the CDR3 reads TGCGCCAGCGGGTCCCCACGGGGGGCCACAGATACGCAGTATTTT.

The chain joins TRBV29-1 to TRBJ2-7; D is possibly TRBD1 or TRBD2 (5 bases each). The V end lost 7 bases, the J end lost 3 bases, and 19 bases lay between the germline ends. CDR3 size: 14 residues. In germline, CDR1 is SQVTM, CDR2 ANQGSEA. DNA of the CDR3: TGCAGCGCCTCCCGGGACGGGATGAGCTACGAGCAGTACTTC. Translated, it gives CSASRDGMSYEQYF.

The rearrangement uses TRBV3-1 and TRBJ2-2, with D possibly TRBD2 on 5 matching bases. This CDR3 spans 16 amino acids. Germline-derived CDR1 and CDR2 are LGHDT and YNNKEL (reference sequence). With 3 bases removed from V and 2 bases from J, the gap between germline ends came to 13 bases. The CDR3 loop is CASSHGELRNTGELFF. In DNA, the CDR3 is TGTGCCAGCAGCCACGGGGAACTCCGTAACACCGGGGAGCTGTTTTTT.

The gene calls are TRBV29-1 and TRBJ2-5; 10 nucleotides align to TRBD2. The CDR3 totals 13 residues. CDR1 is SQVTM, CDR2 ANQGSEA, per germline. V lost 5 bases to trimming and J lost 3 bases; unmatched junction nucleotides: 3. The CDR3 loop reads CSVLAGGKETQYF. Written as DNA, the CDR3 is TGCAGCGTTTTAGCGGGGGGCAAAGAGACCCAGTACTTC. Combining the CDR3 with reference TRBV29-1 and TRBJ2-5 gives the whole variable domain SAVISQKPSRDICQRGTSLTIQCQVDSQVTMMFWYRQQPGQSLTLIATANQGSEATYESGFVIDKFPISRPNLTFSTLTVSNMSPEDSSIYLCSVLAGGKETQYFGPGTRLLVL.

This clonotype was seen just once. The chain is built from TRBV18 and TRBJ2-5; D uncertain. The CDR3 consists of 14 residues. Trimming stripped 3 bases from V and 5 bases from J, with 13 bases between. Germline assignment: CDR1 KGHSH and CDR2 LQKENI. The CDR3 coding sequence is TGTGCCAGCTCACCTTTTGACAAGGGCGAGACCCAGTACTTC. This encodes CASSPFDKGETQYF.

The chain links TRBV15 to TRBJ2-3, with D perhaps matching TRBD1 or TRBD2 (6 bases each). The CDR3 has 17 residues. Germline V gene lookup returns CDR1 LNHNV and CDR2 YYDKDF (reference sequence). The ends were cut back, 5 bases at V and 2 bases at J, with 20 bases in the middle. This CDR3 is CATSPSRGVEPTDTQYF. CDR3 DNA: TGTGCCACCAGCCCATCTAGGGGGGTAGAGCCCACAGATACGCAGTATTTT.

CDR3: CASSVVGGGASYNEQFF. The DNA for the CDR3 is TGTGCCAGCAGCGTAGTAGGTGGGGGGGCTTCCTACAATGAGCAGTTCTTC. The chain employs TRBV9 and TRBJ2-1; maybe TRBD2 (7 bases). The length of the CDR3 is 17 residues. Deletions cut 0 bases from V and 1 base from J, with 14 bases between. Germline lookup yields CDR1 SGDLS and CDR2 YYNGEE.

The rearrangement links TRBV28 to TRBJ2-3, with a tentative D call TRBD2 (5 bases). V was trimmed by 10 bases and J by 1 base, leaving 12 bases between them. CDR3 length: 13 residues. Germline assignment: CDR1 MDHEN and CDR2 SYDVKM. The chain's CDR3 is CAIIGAGTDTQYF. DNA of the CDR3: TGTGCCATCATTGGAGCGGGCACAGATACGCAGTATTTT.

This clonotype has a single count. The chain combines TRBV3-1 with TRBJ1-1; 8 positions agree with TRBD1. Trimming took 3 bases from V and 6 from J; bases not matched to a gene: 9. The germline gives CDR1 LGHDT, CDR2 YNNKEL (reference sequence). This CDR3 spans 15 amino acids. As DNA, the CDR3 is TGTGCCAGCAGCCAGCTAAGCCAGGGGGCCCCTGAAGCTTTCTTT. Residues: CASSQLSQGAPEAFF. Combining the CDR3 with reference TRBV3-1 and TRBJ1-1 gives the whole variable domain DTAVSQTPKYLVTQMGNDKSIKCEQNLGHDTMYWYKQDSKKFLKIMFSYNNKELIINETVPNRFSPKSPDKAHLNLHINSLELGDSAVYFCASSQLSQGAPEAFFGQGTRLTVV.

The J gene is TRBJ2-7, the V gene TRBV5-6, with D tentatively TRBD1 (5 bases). V gave up 7 bases and J gave up 2 bases, with 13 bases separating them. Germline loops: CDR1 SGHDT, CDR2 YYEEEE. CDR3 length equals 13 residues. This CDR3 reads CASSRATTYEQYF. The CDR3 DNA sequence: TGTGCCAGCTCCAGGGCGACGACCTACGAGCAGTACTTC.

The chain has TRBV7-3 and TRBJ2-1; no clear D. CDR3 length equals 14 residues. Trimming shortened V by 7 bases and J by 1 base, and 11 bases separated the two germline ends. The germline gives CDR1 SGHTA, CDR2 FQGTGA. The CDR3 loop is CASKARASYNEQFF. Here the CDR3 DNA reads TGTGCCAGCAAGGCCCGGGCTTCCTACAATGAGCAGTTCTTC.

The V gene is TRBV6-1, the J gene TRBJ1-1; D is uncertain. CDR1 and CDR2 from the germline V gene are MNHNS and SASEGT. The CDR3 is 14 amino acids. V dropped 7 bases and J dropped 5 bases, with 17 bases sitting between them. CDR3 DNA: TGTGCCAGCACCTCGAGGAGGGCGGAAACTGAAGCTTTCTTT. Protein: CASTSRRAETEAFF.

The V and J genes are TRBV2 and TRBJ2-7; D perhaps matches TRBD2 (5 bases). The CDR3 spans 15 residues. V was trimmed by 6 bases and J by 0 bases, leaving 15 bases between them. In germline, CDR1 is SNHLY, CDR2 FYNNEI. The CDR3 spells CASRENRGSSYEQYF. The CDR3 DNA follows: TGTGCCAGCAGGGAGAACCGGGGAAGCTCCTACGAGCAGTACTTC.